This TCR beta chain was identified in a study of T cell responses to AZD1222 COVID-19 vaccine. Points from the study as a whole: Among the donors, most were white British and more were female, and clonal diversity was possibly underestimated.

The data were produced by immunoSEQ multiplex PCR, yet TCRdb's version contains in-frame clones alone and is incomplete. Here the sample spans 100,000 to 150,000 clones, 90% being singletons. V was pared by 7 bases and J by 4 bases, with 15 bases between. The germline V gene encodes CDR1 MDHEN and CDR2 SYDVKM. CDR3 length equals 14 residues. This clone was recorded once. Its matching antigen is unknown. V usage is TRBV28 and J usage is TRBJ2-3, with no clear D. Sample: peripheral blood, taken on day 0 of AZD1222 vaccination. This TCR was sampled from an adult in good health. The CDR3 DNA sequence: TGTGCCAGCATCGAGGTCCCTGGAGCAGATACGCAGTATTTT. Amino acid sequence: CASIEVPGADTQYF.